The 20 T cell receptor beta chains listed next were all sequenced from one sample in a study of T cell changes during pregnancy in multiple sclerosis. Profiling relied on immunoSEQ multiplex PCR, and the TCRdb table lists in-frame clones only, not all of them. The data show 20,000 or so clones, about 87% seen once. The sequenced sample was CD8+ T cells from peripheral blood mononuclear cells, obtained after pregnancy. These receptors were taken from a female donor in good health, enrolled as a control in a pregnancy study.

This chain links TRBV2 with TRBJ2-7; TRBD2 matches 7 bases. This CDR3 is 15 amino acids long. Losses at the gene ends were 6 bases for V and 0 bases for J; bases not matched to a gene: 8. Germline values: CDR1 SNHLY, CDR2 FYNNEI. CDR3 nucleotide sequence: TGTGCCAGCAGGTCAGGGAGGGCGAGCTCCTACGAGCAGTACTTC. It yields the protein CASRSGRASSYEQYF.

This clone was seen a single time. The genes are TRBV4-3 and TRBJ2-1, with 7 nucleotides matching TRBD2. With V trimmed by 4 bases and J by 3 bases, 3 bases remained unmatched. The CDR3 loop spans 14 amino acids. Germline V gene lookup returns CDR1 LGHNA and CDR2 YSLEER. This chain's CDR3 is CASSLGGGYNEQFF. CDR3 sequence (DNA): TGCGCCAGCAGCCTGGGGGGGGGCTACAATGAGCAGTTCTTC.

CDR3 sequence (DNA): TGCAGCGTTGAACCCGAGGGGGCGAGGGCCGGGGAGCTGTTTTTT. Amino acid sequence: CSVEPEGARAGELFF. The chain uses TRBV29-1 and TRBJ2-2; 7 bases align to TRBD1. J lost 6 bases, V lost 2 bases, and 9 bases had no gene match. This CDR3 comprises 15 residues. Germline CDR1 reads SQVTM; CDR2 reads ANQGSEA.

The J gene is TRBJ2-1, the V gene TRBV6-4; a possible D gene is TRBD2 (6 bases). The CDR3 spans 14 residues. V shed 3 bases and J shed 0 bases, with 6 bases lying between them. CDR1 and CDR2 from the germline V gene are MRHNA and SNTAGT. The CDR3 nucleotides read TGTGCCAGCAGTGAGGAGGGCTCCTACAATGAGCAGTTCTTC. Translation gives CASSEEGSYNEQFF.

The gene calls are TRBV29-1 and TRBJ2-1; D is perhaps TRBD2 (5 bases). This CDR3 region has 11 residues. V gave up 1 base and J gave up 7 bases, with 5 bases separating them. From germline, CDR1 is SQVTM and CDR2 ANQGSEA. CDR3 protein: CSVEGGNEQFF. Here the CDR3 DNA reads TGCAGCGTTGAAGGCGGGAATGAGCAGTTCTTC.

The J gene is TRBJ2-1, the V gene TRBV7-9, with TRBD1 matching over 7 bases. The germline CDR1 and CDR2 sequences are SEHNR and FQNEAQ (reference sequence). CDR3 length: 16 residues. V lost 0 bases and J lost 4; bases outside the gene matches: 6. CDR3 nucleotide sequence: TGTGCCAGCAGCTTAGCAGCAGGGACAGAGTACAATGAGCAGTTCTTC. This sequence encodes CASSLAAGTEYNEQFF.

V and J are TRBV27 and TRBJ2-3; D gene ambiguous. V was trimmed by 5 bases and J by 1 base, leaving 10 bases between them. Germline assignment: CDR1 MNHEY and CDR2 SMNVEV (reference sequence). The CDR3 totals 14 residues. CDR3 sequence: CASSLMAGTDTQYF. CDR3 nucleotide sequence: TGTGCCAGCAGTCTCATGGCAGGCACAGATACGCAGTATTTT.

The chain uses TRBV29-1 and TRBJ1-2, with 7 bases fitting TRBD1. The length of the CDR3 is 16 residues. J lost 0 bases, V lost 2 bases, and 9 bases had no gene match. Per the germline V gene, CDR1 is SQVTM and CDR2 is ANQGSEA. CDR3 coding DNA: TGCAGCGTTGAAACTACCCGGGACAGTTCTAACTATGGCTACACCTTC. Translating gives CSVETTRDSSNYGYTF.

This sequence joins TRBV18 and TRBJ2-7; D is possibly TRBD2 (6 bases). The CDR3 length is 14 residues. Germline V gives CDR1 KGHSH, CDR2 LQKENI. With 3 bases removed from V and 2 bases from J, the gap between germline ends came to 11 bases. The CDR3 is CASSPRGTAYEQYF. CDR3 bases: TGTGCCAGCTCACCCCGGGGGACCGCCTACGAGCAGTACTTC.

The chain carries TRBV27 and TRBJ2-1, with 8 bases identical to TRBD2. The CDR3 is 15 residues long. The germline CDR1 and CDR2 sequences are MNHEY and SMNVEV (reference sequence). Trimming at V came to 2 bases and at J to 4 bases, leaving 4 bases not matched to a gene. CDR3 protein: CASSLGGGTYNEQFF. In nucleotides, the CDR3 is TGTGCCAGCAGTTTAGGCGGGGGGACTTACAATGAGCAGTTCTTC.

V is TRBV13 and J is TRBJ2-3; tentatively, D is TRBD2 (7 bases). The V end lost 2 bases, the J end lost 5 bases, and 14 bases lay between the germline ends. The germline V gene encodes CDR1 PRHDT and CDR2 FYEKMQ (reference sequence). There are 15 residues in the CDR3. The DNA of the CDR3 is TGTGCCAGCAGCTTACGTGGGGGGGCCGGAGATACGCAGTATTTT. Translated: CASSLRGGAGDTQYF.

This rearrangement joins TRBV30 to TRBJ1-5; no clear D. There are 12 residues in the CDR3. Germline V gene data show CDR1 as GTSNPN and CDR2 as SVGIG (reference sequence). Between the trimmed V and J ends, which lost 5 bases and 2 bases, there was a span of 7 bases. Written as DNA, the CDR3 is TGTGCCTGGTCCGGGGGCAATCAGCCCCAGCATTTT. This translates into CAWSGGNQPQHF.

This chain connects TRBV5-4 to TRBJ1-1; the match to TRBD1 covers 7 bases. Germline lookup yields CDR1 SGHNT and CDR2 YYREEE (reference sequence). The CDR3 consists of 15 residues. The ends lost 2 bases at V and 2 bases at J; junction bases unmatched: 6. CDR3 coding DNA: TGTGCCAGCAGCTTATTACAGGGGATAAACACTGAAGCTTTCTTT. Residues: CASSLLQGINTEAFF.

This clone was observed once. V is TRBV6-5 and J is TRBJ2-1; D might be TRBD1 (5 bases). The CDR3 is made up of 15 amino acids. The V end was cut by 2 bases, the J end by 0 bases, with 8 bases between. Germline CDR1 MNHEY, CDR2 SVGAGI. In nucleotides, the CDR3 is TGTGCCAGCAGTTACACACAGGCCTCCTACAATGAGCAGTTCTTC. It yields the protein CASSYTQASYNEQFF.

This chain uses TRBV9 with TRBJ2-1; D is perhaps TRBD2 (5 bases). The CDR3 length is 14 residues. V lost 4 bases and J 3 bases, leaving 11 bases between the germline ends. Germline CDR1 SGDLS, CDR2 YYNGEE. Written as DNA, the CDR3 is TGTGCCAGCAGCTCCCGTGAGGGCTACAATGAGCAGTTCTTC. Translated, it gives CASSSREGYNEQFF.

The CDR3 loop is CASSPVGGNTDTQYF. The CDR3 region has the DNA TGTGCCAGCAGCCCAGTGGGCGGGAACACAGATACGCAGTATTTT. This rearrangement joins TRBV7-6 to TRBJ2-3, with a tentative D call TRBD2 (6 bases). The germline V gene encodes CDR1 SGHVS and CDR2 FNYEAQ. V was shortened by 5 bases and J by 2 bases, with 14 bases between the two germline ends. This CDR3 contains 15 residues.

The chain joins TRBV6-5 to TRBJ1-4; 7 nucleotides line up with TRBD1. CDR1 and CDR2 (germline): MNHEY, SVGAGI. The CDR3 is made up of 15 amino acids. V lost 0 bases, J lost 4 bases, and 2 bases stayed unmatched. Here the CDR3 reads CASSYSTGHNEKLFF. The CDR3 nucleotides read TGTGCCAGCAGTTACTCGACAGGGCATAATGAAAAACTGTTTTTT.

A single count supports this clone. This chain joins TRBV6-5 and TRBJ2-2; a possible D gene is TRBD1 (6 bases). Germline V lookup: CDR1 MNHEY, CDR2 SVGAGI. The CDR3 contains 16 residues. The V gene lost 2 bases and the J gene lost 3 bases, with 13 bases spanning the gap. The CDR3: CASSYSIAGDTGELFF. DNA for the CDR3: TGTGCCAGCAGTTACAGCATAGCAGGGGACACCGGGGAGCTGTTTTTT.

This chain uses TRBV5-4 with TRBJ1-1; 10 nucleotides match TRBD1. Germline V CDR1 and CDR2: SGHNT, YYREEE (reference sequence). The CDR3 loop spans 15 amino acids. Trimming took 3 bases from V and 3 from J; bases not matched to a gene: 5. Here the CDR3 reads CASSYLGTGDTEAFF. The CDR3 region has the DNA TGTGCCAGCAGCTACTTGGGGACAGGGGACACTGAAGCTTTCTTT. Looking up the rest from reference TRBV5-4 and TRBJ1-1 gives the full variable domain: ETGVTQSPTHLIKTRGQQVTLRCSSQSGHNTVSWYQQALGQGPQFIFQYYREEENGRGNFPPRFSGLQFPNYSSELNVNALELDDSALYLCASSYLGTGDTEAFFGQGTRLTVV.

This chain uses TRBV27 with TRBJ1-1; possibly TRBD1 for D (5 bases). V lost 1 base and J 5 bases, leaving 8 bases between the germline ends. Germline V gene lookup returns CDR1 MNHEY and CDR2 SMNVEV (reference sequence). The CDR3 has 13 residues. DNA of the CDR3: TGTGCCAGCAGTTTATTCAGGGCAACTGAAGCTTTCTTT. Translated, it gives CASSLFRATEAFF.